This paragraph reports one T cell receptor beta chain. Its antigen remains unidentified. TCRdb ran MiXCR on the RT-PCR reads and lists one entry per CDR3 protein. Altogether 600,000 to 700,000 distinct CDR3 sequences are present, 14% being singletons, with the ten largest covering less than 8.5%. The CDR3 extends over 14 amino acids. V was trimmed by 6 bases and J by 8 bases, leaving 20 bases between them. The germline gives CDR1 DFQATT, CDR2 SNEGSKA (reference sequence). The data derive from a study of response to subunit inactivated influenza vaccine. Study findings and constraints: The authors offered the suggestion that each seasonal influenza vaccination recruits few new T cells.

The chain couples TRBV20-1 to TRBJ2-1; TRBD1 is a possible D gene (6 bases). The sequence came from a man aged 50-59 years who received an inactivated influenza vaccine. Source: PBMCs from blood, taken around 15 days before vaccination. CDR3 in amino acids: CSAPDSSGPHEQFF. CDR3 nucleotide sequence: TGCAGTGCCCCGGACAGTTCGGGCCCACATGAGCAGTTCTTC.